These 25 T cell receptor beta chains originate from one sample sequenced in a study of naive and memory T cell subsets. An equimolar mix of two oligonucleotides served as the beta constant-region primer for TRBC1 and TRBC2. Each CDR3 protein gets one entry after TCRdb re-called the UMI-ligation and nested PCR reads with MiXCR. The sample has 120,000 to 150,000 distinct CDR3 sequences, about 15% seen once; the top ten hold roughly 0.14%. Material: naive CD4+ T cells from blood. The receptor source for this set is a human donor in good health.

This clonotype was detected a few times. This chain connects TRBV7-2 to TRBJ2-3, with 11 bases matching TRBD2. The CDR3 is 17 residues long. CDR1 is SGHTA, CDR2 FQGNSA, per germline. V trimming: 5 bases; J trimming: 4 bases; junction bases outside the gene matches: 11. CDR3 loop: CASSPGLAGEDADTQYF. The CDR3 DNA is TGTGCCAGCAGCCCAGGACTAGCGGGTGAAGACGCAGATACGCAGTATTTT.

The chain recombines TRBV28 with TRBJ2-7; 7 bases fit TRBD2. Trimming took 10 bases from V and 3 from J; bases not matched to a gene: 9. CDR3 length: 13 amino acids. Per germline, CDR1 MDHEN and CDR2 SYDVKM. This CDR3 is CATQSGNNYEQYF. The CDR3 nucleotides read TGTGCCACCCAGAGCGGGAACAACTACGAGCAGTACTTC.

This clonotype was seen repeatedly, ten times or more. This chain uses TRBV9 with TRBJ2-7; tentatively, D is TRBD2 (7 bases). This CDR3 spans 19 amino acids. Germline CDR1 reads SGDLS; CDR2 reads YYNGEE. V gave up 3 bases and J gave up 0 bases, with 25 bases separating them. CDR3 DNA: TGTGCCAGCAGCGAGAGGGGGGGACAAGTCCTTTCCTACTCCTACGAGCAGTACTTC. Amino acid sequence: CASSERGGQVLSYSYEQYF.

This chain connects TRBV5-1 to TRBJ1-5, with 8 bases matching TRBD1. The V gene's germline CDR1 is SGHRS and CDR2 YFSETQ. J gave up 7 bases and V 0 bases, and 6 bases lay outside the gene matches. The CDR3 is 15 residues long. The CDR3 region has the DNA TGCGCCAGCAGCTTGGGGTCAGGGGGCGGCCAGCCCCAGCATTTT. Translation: CASSLGSGGGQPQHF. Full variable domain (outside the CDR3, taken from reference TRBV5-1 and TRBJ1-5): KAGVTQTPRYLIKTRGQQVTLSCSPISGHRSVSWYQQTPGQGLQFLFEYFSETQRNKGNFPGRFSGRQFSNSRSEMNVSTLELGDSALYLCASSLGSGGGQPQHFGDGTRLSIL.

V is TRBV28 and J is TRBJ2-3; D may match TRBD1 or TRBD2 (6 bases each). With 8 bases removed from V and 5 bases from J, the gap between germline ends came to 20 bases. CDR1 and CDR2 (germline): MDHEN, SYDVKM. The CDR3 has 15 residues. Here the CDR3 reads CASFAGVGGRDTQYF. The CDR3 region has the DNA TGTGCCAGCTTTGCCGGCGTCGGGGGCAGAGATACGCAGTATTTT.

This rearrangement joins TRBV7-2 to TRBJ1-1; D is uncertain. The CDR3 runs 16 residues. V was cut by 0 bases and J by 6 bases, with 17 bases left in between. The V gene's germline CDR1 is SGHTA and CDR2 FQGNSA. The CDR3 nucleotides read TGTGCCAGCAGCTTAGCGTCGGGAAGGGTTTCGGCTGAAGCTTTCTTT. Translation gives CASSLASGRVSAEAFF.

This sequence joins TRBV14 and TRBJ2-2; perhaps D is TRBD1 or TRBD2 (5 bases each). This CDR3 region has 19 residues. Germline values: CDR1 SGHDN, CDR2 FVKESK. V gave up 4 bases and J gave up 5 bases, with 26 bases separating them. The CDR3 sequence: CASSLRRGTSGAGTGELFF. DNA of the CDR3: TGTGCCAGCAGCCTCAGAAGGGGAACGAGCGGTGCTGGAACCGGGGAGCTGTTTTTT.

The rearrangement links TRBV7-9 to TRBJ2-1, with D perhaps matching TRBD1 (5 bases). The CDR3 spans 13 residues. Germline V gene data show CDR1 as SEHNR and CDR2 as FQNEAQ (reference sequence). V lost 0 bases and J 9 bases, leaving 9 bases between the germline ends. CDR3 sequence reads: CASSLAGVSEQFF. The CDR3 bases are TGTGCCAGCAGCTTAGCAGGGGTCAGTGAGCAGTTCTTC.

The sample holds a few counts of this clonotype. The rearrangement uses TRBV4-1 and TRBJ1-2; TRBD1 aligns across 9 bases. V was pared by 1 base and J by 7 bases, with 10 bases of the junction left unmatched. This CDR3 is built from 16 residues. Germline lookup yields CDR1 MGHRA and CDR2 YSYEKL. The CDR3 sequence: CASSQGGPQGAGGYTF. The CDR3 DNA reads TGCGCCAGCAGCCAAGGGGGGCCACAGGGGGCCGGTGGCTACACCTTC.

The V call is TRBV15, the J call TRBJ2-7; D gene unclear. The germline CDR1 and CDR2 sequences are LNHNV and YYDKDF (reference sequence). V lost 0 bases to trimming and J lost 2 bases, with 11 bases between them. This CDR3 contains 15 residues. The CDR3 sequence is CATSRERFAPYEQYF. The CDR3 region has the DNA TGTGCCACCAGCAGAGAACGTTTTGCCCCCTACGAGCAGTACTTC.

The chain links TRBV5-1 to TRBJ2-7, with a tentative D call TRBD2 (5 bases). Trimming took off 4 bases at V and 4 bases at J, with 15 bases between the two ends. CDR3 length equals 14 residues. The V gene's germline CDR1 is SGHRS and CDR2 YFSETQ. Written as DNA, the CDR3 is TGCGCCAGCAGCCTGCTGGGGAGCCAATACGAGCAGTACTTC. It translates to CASSLLGSQYEQYF.

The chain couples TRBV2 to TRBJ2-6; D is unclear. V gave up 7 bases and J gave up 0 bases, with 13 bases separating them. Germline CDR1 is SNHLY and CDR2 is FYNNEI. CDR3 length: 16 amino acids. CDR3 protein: CASTGSPRSGANVLTF. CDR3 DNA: TGTGCCAGCACGGGCAGTCCGCGCTCTGGGGCCAACGTCCTGACTTTC.

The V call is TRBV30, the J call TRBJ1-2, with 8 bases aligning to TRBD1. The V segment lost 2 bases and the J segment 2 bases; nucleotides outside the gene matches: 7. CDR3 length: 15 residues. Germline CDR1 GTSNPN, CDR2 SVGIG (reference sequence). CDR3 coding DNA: TGTGCCTGGAGTTTCGGGACAGGCGAAAACTATGGCTACACCTTC. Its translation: CAWSFGTGENYGYTF.

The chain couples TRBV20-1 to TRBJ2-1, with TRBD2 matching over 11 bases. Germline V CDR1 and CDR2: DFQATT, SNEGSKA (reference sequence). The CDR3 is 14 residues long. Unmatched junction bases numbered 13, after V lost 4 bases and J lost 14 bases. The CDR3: CSAIWGIAGGPKFF. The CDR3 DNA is TGCAGTGCTATTTGGGGAATAGCGGGAGGGCCCAAGTTCTTC.

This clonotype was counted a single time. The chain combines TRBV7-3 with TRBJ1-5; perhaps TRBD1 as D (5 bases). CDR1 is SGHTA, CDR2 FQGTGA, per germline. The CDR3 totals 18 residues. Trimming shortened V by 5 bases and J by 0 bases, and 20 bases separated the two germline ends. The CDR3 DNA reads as TGTGCCAGCAGCGGTGCCCTGCAGGGATGGGGTAGCAATCAGCCCCAGCATTTT. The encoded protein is CASSGALQGWGSNQPQHF.

The CDR3 is CASSPQGVGTEAFF. Here the CDR3 DNA reads TGTGCCAGCTCACCGCAGGGGGTTGGTACTGAAGCTTTCTTT. This sequence joins TRBV18 and TRBJ1-1, with 7 bases that match TRBD1. Germline V gives CDR1 KGHSH, CDR2 LQKENI. V trimming: 3 bases; J trimming: 5 bases; junction bases outside the gene matches: 6. This CDR3 has 14 residues.

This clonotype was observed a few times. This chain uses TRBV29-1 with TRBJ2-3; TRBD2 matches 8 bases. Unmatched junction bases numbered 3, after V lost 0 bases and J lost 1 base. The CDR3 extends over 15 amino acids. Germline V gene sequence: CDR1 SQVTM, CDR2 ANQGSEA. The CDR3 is CSVEDPREGTDTQYF. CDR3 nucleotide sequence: TGCAGCGTTGAAGATCCGCGGGAGGGCACAGATACGCAGTATTTT.

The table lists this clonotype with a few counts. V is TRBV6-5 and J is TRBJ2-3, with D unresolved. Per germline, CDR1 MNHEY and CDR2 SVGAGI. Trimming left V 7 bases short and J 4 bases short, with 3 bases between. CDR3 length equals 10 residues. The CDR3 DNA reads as TGTGCCAGCAAGGCAGATACGCAGTATTTT. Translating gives CASKADTQYF.

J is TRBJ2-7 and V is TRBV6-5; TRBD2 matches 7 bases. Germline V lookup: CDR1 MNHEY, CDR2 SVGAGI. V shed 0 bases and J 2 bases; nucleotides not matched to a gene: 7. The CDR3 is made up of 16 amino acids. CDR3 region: CASSYSGGSGAYEQYF. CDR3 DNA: TGTGCCAGCAGTTACTCGGGCGGGAGCGGAGCCTACGAGCAGTACTTC.

The CDR3 here is CASRGQGSYGYTF. The CDR3 DNA reads as TGTGCCAGCAGGGGACAGGGGAGCTATGGCTACACCTTC. The chain links TRBV2 to TRBJ1-2; 10 bases line up with TRBD1. The germline V gene encodes CDR1 SNHLY and CDR2 FYNNEI. The CDR3 is 13 amino acids. Losses at the gene ends were 6 bases for V and 4 bases for J; bases not matched to a gene: 2.

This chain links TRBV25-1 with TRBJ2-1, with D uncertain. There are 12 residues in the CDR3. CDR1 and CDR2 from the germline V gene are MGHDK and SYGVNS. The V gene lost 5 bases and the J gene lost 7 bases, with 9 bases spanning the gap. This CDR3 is CASSSLGNEQFF. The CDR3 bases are TGTGCCAGCAGTTCCTTGGGGAATGAGCAGTTCTTC.

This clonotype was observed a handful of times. The CDR3 bases are TGTGCCAGCAGCTTAGCGCGATCTAGCGGGAGGGACGAGCAGTACTTC. Amino acid sequence: CASSLARSSGRDEQYF. The rearrangement uses TRBV7-2 and TRBJ2-7; 12 bases map to TRBD2. V lost 0 bases and J lost 5; bases outside the gene matches: 5. This CDR3 region has 16 residues. CDR1 is SGHTA and CDR2 is FQGNSA in the germline V gene.

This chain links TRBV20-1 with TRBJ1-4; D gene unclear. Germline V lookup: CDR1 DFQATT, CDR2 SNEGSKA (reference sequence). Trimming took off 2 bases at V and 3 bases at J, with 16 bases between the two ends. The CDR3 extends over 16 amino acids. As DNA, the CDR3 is TGCAGTGCTAGATTCTTAGAGGTCAAATCTAATGAAAAACTGTTTTTT. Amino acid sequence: CSARFLEVKSNEKLFF.

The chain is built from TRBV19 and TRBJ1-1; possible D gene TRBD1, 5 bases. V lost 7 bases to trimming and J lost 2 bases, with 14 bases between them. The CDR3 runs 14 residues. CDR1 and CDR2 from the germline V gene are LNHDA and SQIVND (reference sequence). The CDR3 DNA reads TGTGCCAGTAAGACGACAGATCCCAACACTGAAGCTTTCTTT. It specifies CASKTTDPNTEAFF.

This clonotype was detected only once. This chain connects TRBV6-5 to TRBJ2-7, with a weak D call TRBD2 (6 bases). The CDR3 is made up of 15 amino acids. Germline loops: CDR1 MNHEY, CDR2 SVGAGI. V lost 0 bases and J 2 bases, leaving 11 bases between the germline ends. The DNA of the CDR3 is TGTGCCAGCAGTTACTCTAGTAGCGGTACCTACGAGCAGTACTTC. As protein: CASSYSSSGTYEQYF.